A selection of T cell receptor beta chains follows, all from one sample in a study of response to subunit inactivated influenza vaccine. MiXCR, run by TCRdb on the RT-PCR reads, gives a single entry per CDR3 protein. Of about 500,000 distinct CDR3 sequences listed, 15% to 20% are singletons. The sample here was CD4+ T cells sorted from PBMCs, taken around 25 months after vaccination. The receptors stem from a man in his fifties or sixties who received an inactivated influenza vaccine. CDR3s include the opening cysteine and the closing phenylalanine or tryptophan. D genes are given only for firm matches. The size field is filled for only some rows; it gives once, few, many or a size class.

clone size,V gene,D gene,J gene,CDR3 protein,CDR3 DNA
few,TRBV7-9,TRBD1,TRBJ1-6,CASSSDRVANSPLHF,TGTGCCAGCAGCAGTGACAGGGTAGCAAATTCACCCCTCCACTTT
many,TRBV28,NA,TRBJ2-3,CASSLPWDTQYF,TGTGCCAGCAGTTTGCCCTGGGATACGCAGTATTTT
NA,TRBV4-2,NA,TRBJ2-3,CASSQAGPRGADTQYF,TGTGCCAGCAGCCAAGCCGGGCCCCGAGGGGCAGATACGCAGTATTTT
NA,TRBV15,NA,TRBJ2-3,CATSRSIAAVDTQYF,TGTGCCACCAGCAGATCTATAGCTGCCGTAGATACGCAGTATTTT
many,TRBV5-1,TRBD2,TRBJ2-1,CASSLAGTSGGAYNEQFF,TGCGCCAGCAGCTTGGCCGGGACTAGCGGGGGGGCTTACAATGAGCAGTTCTTC
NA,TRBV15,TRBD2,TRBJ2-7,CATSFSGRNYEQYF,TGTGCCACCAGCTTTAGCGGGAGGAACTACGAGCAGTACTTC
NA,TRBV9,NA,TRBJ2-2,CASSDGGRTGELFF,TGTGCCAGCAGCGATGGCGGGCGGACCGGGGAGCTGTTTTTT
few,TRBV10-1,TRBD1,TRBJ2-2,CASRQGVGGELFF,TGCGCCAGCAGGCAGGGGGTCGGCGGGGAGCTGTTTTTT
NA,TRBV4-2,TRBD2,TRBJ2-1,CASSPQSGGHYNEQFF,TGTGCCAGCAGCCCCCAGAGCGGGGGGCACTACAATGAGCAGTTCTTC
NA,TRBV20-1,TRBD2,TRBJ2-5,CSAYQDTWTSGQETQYF,TGCAGTGCTTATCAGGACACGTGGACTAGCGGCCAAGAGACCCAGTACTTC
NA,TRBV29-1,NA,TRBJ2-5,CSATEAQETQYF,TGCAGCGCAACGGAAGCCCAAGAGACCCAGTACTTC
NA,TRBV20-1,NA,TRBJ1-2,CSARAIGGYTF,TGCAGTGCTAGAGCTATCGGTGGCTACACCTTC
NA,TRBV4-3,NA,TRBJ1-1,CASSQFLDLEAFF,TGCGCCAGCAGCCAATTCTTGGATCTTGAAGCTTTCTTT
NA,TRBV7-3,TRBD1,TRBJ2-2,CASSHRGAGELFF,TGTGCCAGCAGCCACAGGGGAGCCGGGGAGCTGTTTTTT
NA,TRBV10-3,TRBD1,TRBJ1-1,CAISPGTGLNTEAFF,TGTGCCATCAGTCCCGGGACAGGGTTGAACACTGAAGCTTTCTTT
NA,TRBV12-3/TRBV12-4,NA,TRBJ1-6,CASSFRAEVRSPLHF,TGTGCCAGCAGTTTCAGGGCCGAAGTTAGGTCACCCCTCCACTTT
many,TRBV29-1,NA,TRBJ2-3,CSVAGHTDTQYF,TGCAGCGTTGCCGGACACACAGATACGCAGTATTTT
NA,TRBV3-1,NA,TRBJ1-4,CASSQTAVNEKLFF,TGTGCCAGCAGCCAGACGGCGGTTAATGAAAAACTGTTTTTT
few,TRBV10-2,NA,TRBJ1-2,CASSDPGGSNYGYTF,TGCGCCAGCAGTGACCCCGGGGGGTCTAACTATGGCTACACCTTC
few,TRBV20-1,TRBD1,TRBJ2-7,CSARGSGGLYEQYF,TGCAGTGCTAGAGGGTCAGGGGGTCTATACGAGCAGTACTTC
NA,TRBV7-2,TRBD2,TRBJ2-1,CASSLVAGGNYEQFF,TGTGCCAGCAGCTTAGTTGCGGGGGGGAACTATGAGCAGTTCTTC
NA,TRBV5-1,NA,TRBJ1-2,CASSLDGQIYGYTF,TGCGCCAGCAGCTTGGATGGACAGATTTATGGCTACACCTTC
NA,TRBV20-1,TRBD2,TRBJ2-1,CSARDPTSGGYNEQFF,TGCAGTGCTAGAGACCCAACTAGCGGGGGATACAATGAGCAGTTCTTC
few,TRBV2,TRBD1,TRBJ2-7,CASKKTGREQYF,TGTGCCAGCAAAAAGACAGGGCGCGAGCAGTACTTC
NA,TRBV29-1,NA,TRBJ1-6,CSVAYGQNSPLHF,TGCAGCGTCGCCTACGGACAGAATTCACCCCTCCACTTT
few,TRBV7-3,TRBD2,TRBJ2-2,CASSLTGGSTGELFF,TGTGCCAGCAGCTTAACGGGGGGGTCCACCGGGGAGCTGTTTTTT
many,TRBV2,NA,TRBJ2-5,CASRFPGIQETQYF,TGTGCCAGCAGATTCCCGGGCATCCAAGAGACCCAGTACTTC
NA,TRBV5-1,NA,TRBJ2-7,CASSLDGWVYEQYF,TGCGCCAGCAGCTTGGACGGGTGGGTCTACGAGCAGTACTTC
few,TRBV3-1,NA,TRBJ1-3,CASGSSSGNTIYF,TGTGCCTCCGGATCGAGCTCTGGAAACACCATATATTTT
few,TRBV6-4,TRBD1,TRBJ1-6,CASSATGVNSPLHF,TGTGCCAGCAGTGCAACAGGGGTAAATTCACCCCTCCACTTT
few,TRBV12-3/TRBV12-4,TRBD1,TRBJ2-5,CASTTGVETQYF,TGTGCCAGCACGACAGGGGTGGAGACCCAGTACTTC
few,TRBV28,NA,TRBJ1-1,CASILWGARTEAFF,TGTGCCAGCATCCTGTGGGGGGCGCGGACTGAAGCTTTCTTT
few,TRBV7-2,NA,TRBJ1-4,CASSFARGGVGEKLFF,TGTGCCAGCAGCTTCGCCCGCGGGGGGGTTGGGGAAAAACTGTTTTTT
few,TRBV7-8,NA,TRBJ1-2,CASSHGVDDGYTF,TGTGCCAGCAGCCATGGGGTCGATGATGGCTACACCTTC
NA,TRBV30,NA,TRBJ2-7,CAWSVLGPGNYEQYF,TGTGCCTGGAGTGTATTAGGGCCAGGGAATTACGAGCAGTACTTC
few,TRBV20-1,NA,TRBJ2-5,CSARQVQETQYF,TGCAGTGCTAGACAGGTACAAGAGACCCAGTACTTC
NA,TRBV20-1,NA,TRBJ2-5,CSAPRRTTSPETQYF,TGCAGTGCCCCGAGGCGAACCACATCCCCAGAGACCCAGTACTTC
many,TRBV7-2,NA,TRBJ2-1,CASSNKHGGISYNEQFF,TGTGCCAGCAGCAATAAACATGGAGGTATTTCCTACAATGAGCAGTTCTTC
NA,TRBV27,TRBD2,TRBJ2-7,CASSNIAGYEQYF,TGTGCCAGCAGTAACATAGCGGGATACGAGCAGTACTTC
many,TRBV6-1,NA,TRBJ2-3,CASRVSNTDTQYF,TGTGCCAGCCGAGTCTCAAACACAGATACGCAGTATTTT
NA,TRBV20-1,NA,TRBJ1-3,CSAGRYGPRSGNTIYF,TGCAGTGCCGGTCGCTACGGGCCTCGCTCTGGAAACACCATATATTTT
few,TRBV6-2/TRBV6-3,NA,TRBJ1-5,CASRFDPWNHPQHF,TGTGCCAGCAGATTCGACCCTTGGAATCATCCCCAGCATTTT
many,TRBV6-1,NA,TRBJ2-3,CASSELAGTTDTQYF,TGTGCCAGCAGTGAACTGGCAGGAACCACAGATACGCAGTATTTT
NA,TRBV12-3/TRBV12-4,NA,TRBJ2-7,CASTVGGAAYEQYF,TGTGCCAGCACGGTGGGGGGGGCCGCCTACGAGCAGTACTTC
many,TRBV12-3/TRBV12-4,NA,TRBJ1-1,CASSPLMNTEAFF,TGTGCCAGCAGTCCACTAATGAACACTGAAGCTTTCTTT
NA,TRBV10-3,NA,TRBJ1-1,CAISGQPDKAFF,TGTGCCATCAGTGGCCAGCCTGACAAAGCTTTCTTT
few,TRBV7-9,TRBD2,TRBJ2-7,CASSRAGVPYEQYF,TGTGCCAGCAGTAGAGCGGGGGTGCCCTACGAGCAGTACTTC
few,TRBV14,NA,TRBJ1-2,CASSQGSGPNYGYTF,TGTGCCAGCAGCCAAGGATCCGGGCCGAACTATGGCTACACCTTC
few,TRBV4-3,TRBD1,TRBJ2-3,CASSQLTGVDTQYF,TGCGCCAGCAGCCAACTGACAGGGGTAGATACGCAGTATTTT
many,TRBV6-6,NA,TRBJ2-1,CASSPRGQYNEQFF,TGTGCCAGCAGTCCTCGTGGACAATACAATGAGCAGTTCTTC
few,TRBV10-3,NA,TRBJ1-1,CAISESEDNTEAFF,TGTGCCATCAGTGAGTCGGAGGATAACACTGAAGCTTTCTTT
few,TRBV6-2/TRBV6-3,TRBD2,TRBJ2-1,CASSRWGGEQFF,TGTGCCAGCAGCCGCTGGGGGGGTGAGCAGTTCTTC
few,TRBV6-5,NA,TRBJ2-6,CASSYSPGSGANVLTF,TGTGCCAGCAGTTACTCTCCGGGGTCCGGGGCCAACGTCCTGACTTTC
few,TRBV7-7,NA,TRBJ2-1,CASSENTGNEQFF,TGTGCTAGCAGCGAAAACACAGGGAATGAGCAGTTCTTC
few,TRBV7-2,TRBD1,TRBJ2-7,CASSDRVSYEQYF,TGTGCCAGCAGCGACAGGGTCTCCTACGAGCAGTACTTC
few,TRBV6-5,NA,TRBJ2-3,CASSLQVGARTDTQYF,TGTGCCAGCAGTCTACAGGTCGGGGCTCGAACAGATACGCAGTATTTT
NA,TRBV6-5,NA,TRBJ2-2,CASSSGALNTGELFF,TGTGCCAGCAGTTCAGGGGCCCTGAACACCGGGGAGCTGTTTTTT
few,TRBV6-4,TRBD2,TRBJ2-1,CASSLTSGRLNEQFF,TGTGCCAGCAGCCTAACTAGCGGGAGGCTCAATGAGCAGTTCTTC
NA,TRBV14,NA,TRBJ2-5,CASSQFILETQYF,TGTGCCAGCAGCCAATTTATCTTAGAGACCCAGTACTTC
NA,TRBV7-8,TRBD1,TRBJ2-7,CASSLASGDRGAKQYF,TGTGCCAGCAGCTTAGCGTCCGGGGACAGGGGAGCCAAGCAGTACTTC